This entry is about one T cell receptor beta chain. Its antigen is currently not known. There are no base qualities to consult, and no much larger clone falls within one base. The time point label of this sample denotes: 12 months on ibrutinib. For TCR beta library preparation, about 2 micrograms of genomic DNA were extracted from the cryopreserved PBMCs. Longitudinal blood samples from CLL patients on ibrutinib monotherapy underwent high-throughput TCR beta sequencing. The patients took part in an open-label, single-center phase 2 trial of ibrutinib monotherapy. The data derive from a study of cytotoxic CD8 clonotypes in ibrutinib-treated CLL (TCRdb year 2021). Describing the broader study: The cohort had about a dozen relapsed/refractory and 15 treatment-naive patients; 17 to 18 were IGHV unmutated. Responses were partial in some 24 patients and complete in 2; after median around 65 months follow-up, around 14 stayed in remission and roughly twelve progressed. Response samples were taken after a median of 12 months on treatment, ranging from about 6 to 36 months. On average, each sample yielded 255,043 productive templates and around 100,000 productive rearrangements. Longitudinal samples were obtainable from about 30% of the roughly 90 participants in the trial. Cryopreserved peripheral blood mononuclear cells were collected at three points: before therapy, at response, and at either sustained remission or disease progression. Every remission and progressive disease sample was obtained while ibrutinib was still being received by the patients.

The CDR3, cysteine through phenylalanine, is 10 amino acids long. Just the 30-base CDR3 DNA is kept, in frame starting at base 1. V drops 9 bases and J drops 0 bases, leaving 1 base in between. Per the germline V gene, MRHNA is the CDR1 and SNTAGT is the CDR2. Overall study results and their limits: Baseline clonality was found to be higher than that of age-matched healthy donors and was strongly correlated with circulating CD8+ T-cell counts. Public clonotypes were found to be uncommon and were observed to contract or remain stable during treatment; the increase in clonality was shown to reflect expansion of private clonotypes at ibrutinib response. At ibrutinib response clonality went up, during sustained remission it held steady, and at progression it dropped back toward baseline. Sampling times were not matched between sustained-remission and progressing patients, and lymph node repertoires were not studied.

On a MiSeq, deep resolution sequencing aimed for a depth between 1 in 1 million and 1 in 200,000 T cells, with each clonotype covered 10x on average. The immunoSEQ hsTCRB Kit was used to generate TCR beta libraries. The original pipeline was this. Data were analyzed with ImmunoSEQ Data Assistant and ImmunoSEQ Analyzer, with V, D and J genes assigned per IMGT definitions. Clonality, with values ranging from 0 to 1, was calculated as one minus the normalized Shannon entropy of productive rearrangement frequencies. Only overrepresented clonotypes making up at least 0.05% of the repertoire of each patient were included in the public clonotype analysis. Roughly 13 age-matched healthy donor repertoires from immuneACCESS were used as controls for clonality. TCRdb carries this immuneACCESS record with in-frame sequences only. Its versions omit some clonotypes, under half of them owing to an unresolved V gene in the studies checked, with the rest unexplained. V and J calls plus clone size are reproduced from that table; the DNA served to infer D and trimming. The sample table lists 130,000 or so clones, approximately 80% of them with a count of one. The ten top clones hold 25% to 30% of the sample.

The sequence came from a human donor with chronic lymphocytic leukemia. This sample comprised PBMCs, obtained after 12 months of ibrutinib treatment. The V and J genes are TRBV6-4 and TRBJ2-3; the D gene cannot be named for sure. CDR3 reads: CARSTDTQYF. The nucleotide sequence reads TGTGCCAGAAGCACAGATACGCAGTATTTT.